What follows is one TCR beta chain and its context. The antigen is undetermined. Researchers made TCR beta libraries by using iRepertoire HTBI primers and running Arm-PCR on CDR3 regions. TCRdb called the multiplex PCR reads again in MiXCR, with one record for every CDR3 protein. This sample carries more than 350,000 distinct CDR3 sequences, 21% of them seen once, and the ten largest clones take 14%. The data stem from a study of regulatory T cells in long-lasting Graves disease. Whole-study results and caveats: Whereas new patients shared some 970 public clonotypes, persistent patients shared more, at 2,500 to 3,500.

Stated time point: persistent/refractory GD, antithyroid drugs over 5 years with positive TRAb. After RNA was extracted from PBMCs, the TCR library was made from it. In this cohort, patients came from an endocrinology department located in Xi'an, China. Staff drew around 8.6 milliliters of peripheral blood into EDTA tubes. Source: peripheral blood mononuclear cells (PBMCs), taken when the disease was refractory, from a patient treated with antithyroid drugs. The TCR sequence derives from a female donor with Graves disease.

For the CDR3, the DNA is TGTGCCAGCAGCTTTGGGACAGTCACCGGGGAGCTGTTTTTT. It translates to CASSFGTVTGELFF. This chain joins TRBV7-9 and TRBJ2-2; 7 positions agree with TRBD1. V was pared by 3 bases and J by 4 bases, with 2 bases of the junction left unmatched. There are 14 residues in the CDR3. Germline V gene sequence: CDR1 SEHNR, CDR2 FQNEAQ (reference sequence). The variable domain in full, completed from reference TRBV7-9 and TRBJ2-2, reads DTGVSQNPRHKITKRGQNVTFRCDPISEHNRLYWYRQTLGQGPEFLTYFQNEAQLEKSRLLSDRFSAERPKGSFSTLEIQRTEQGDSAMYLCASSFGTVTGELFFGEGSRLTVL.